This is a list of T cell receptor beta chains from one sample in a study of long-term antiretroviral therapy in people with HIV. Generated by immunoSEQ multiplex PCR, the TCRdb table keeps only in-frame clones and is missing some. Among about 21,000 clones, 82% were seen once, and the ten largest hold 8.1%. The sample consisted of unsorted PBMCs, taken at the start of antiretroviral therapy. The receptor set was obtained from a man between 50 and 59 years old with HIV. Each CDR3 is given with its conserved first and last residue. The D gene is left open where the match is weak. Clone sizes are given selectively: once, few, many, or a class where the clone is expanded.

cdr3_length,j_call,d_call,clone_size,v_call,cdr3_nt,cdr3_aa
14,TRBJ1-5,NA,NA,TRBV5-1,TGCGCCAGCAGCCTTTACACGGGGAGTGCGCCCCAGCATTTT,CASSLYTGSAPQHF
16,TRBJ1-5,NA,few,TRBV19,TGTGCCAGTAGTATCGGGGAAGGGATGGGCAATCAGCCCCAGCATTTT,CASSIGEGMGNQPQHF
15,TRBJ2-7,NA,NA,TRBV7-8,TGTGCCAGCACCCGCCTTTCAGGGGCCTTCGACGAGCAGTACTTC,CASTRLSGAFDEQYF
16,TRBJ1-4,NA,NA,TRBV28,TGTGCCAGCAGTTCCACGTCTTTTGCATTTGGTGAAAAACTGTTTTTT,CASSSTSFAFGEKLFF
14,TRBJ2-4,NA,NA,TRBV6-1,TGTGCCAGCATTCGGAGGGTAGGGAGCAACATTCAGTACTTC,CASIRRVGSNIQYF
12,TRBJ1-1,NA,NA,TRBV5-1,TGCGCCAGCAGCTTCTCAGGGTATGAAGCTTTCTTT,CASSFSGYEAFF
16,TRBJ1-1,NA,few,TRBV7-2,TGTGCCAGCAGCTTAGCCACGGGCTACATGAACACTGAAGCTTTCTTT,CASSLATGYMNTEAFF
14,TRBJ2-7,TRBD2,NA,TRBV18,TGTGCCAGCTCACGCAGCGGGGACGGCTACGAGCAGTACTTC,CASSRSGDGYEQYF
15,TRBJ2-7,TRBD2,few,TRBV2,TGTGCCAGCAGTGAAGTTCGGACTAGATCCTACGAGCAGTACTTC,CASSEVRTRSYEQYF
13,TRBJ2-5,NA,once,TRBV19,TGTGCCAGTAGTATCCTACCCGAGAAGACCCAGTACTTC,CASSILPEKTQYF
13,TRBJ1-5,TRBD1,few,TRBV10-3,TGTGCCATCGGCAGGGGGAACAATCAACCCCAGCATTTT,CAIGRGNNQPQHF
16,TRBJ1-4,NA,NA,TRBV4-3,TGCGCCAGCAGCCATGAGCCTGTGGGGCGTAATGAAAAACTGTTTTTT,CASSHEPVGRNEKLFF
11,TRBJ1-2,NA,NA,TRBV29-1,TGCAGCTCCTACAGCGACTATGGCTACACCTTC,CSSYSDYGYTF
14,TRBJ1-1,NA,once,TRBV5-4,TGTGCCAGCAGCTTGGGGGGGCTGGGGACTGAAGCTTTCTTT,CASSLGGLGTEAFF
17,TRBJ1-6,TRBD1,NA,TRBV5-1,TGCGCCAGCAGCTCGGGAGACAGGGACTTTTATAATTCACCCCTCCACTTT,CASSSGDRDFYNSPLHF
15,TRBJ1-1,TRBD1,NA,TRBV6-5,TGTGCCAGCAGTACGCCGGGACAGGGAAACACTGAAGCTTTCTTT,CASSTPGQGNTEAFF
13,TRBJ2-2,NA,NA,TRBV7-8,TGTGCCAGCAGCCCGGGACTGCGCGGGGAGCTGTTTTTT,CASSPGLRGELFF
13,TRBJ2-1,NA,NA,TRBV6-1,TGTGCCAGCAGTGCCGGGTCTAGAGATGAGCAGTTCTTC,CASSAGSRDEQFF
15,TRBJ2-7,TRBD1,NA,TRBV27,TGTGCCAGCAGTTTATTTACCGGGACAGGGGACGAGCAGTACTTC,CASSLFTGTGDEQYF
15,TRBJ2-3,TRBD2,NA,TRBV10-1,TGCGCCAGCAGCCTTAGAGCGGGGAGCACAGATACGCAGTATTTT,CASSLRAGSTDTQYF